This T cell receptor beta chain was identified during a study of control samples from healthy donors and cancer patients. The V end was cut by 6 bases, the J end by 4 bases, with 15 bases between. The CDR3 has 14 amino acids. Per the germline V gene, CDR1 is SGDLS and CDR2 is YYNGEE. TCRdb keeps only in-frame clones here, not all; method: immunoSEQ multiplex PCR. This sample's table reports about 190,000 clones. The chain uses TRBV9 and TRBJ2-3; weak D call: TRBD1 (6 bases). Sample: blood. This clonotype was obtained from a woman in her 30s in good health. CDR3: CASTPKGESDTQYF. The CDR3 DNA reads as TGTGCCAGCACCCCGAAGGGGGAGTCAGATACGCAGTATTTT.